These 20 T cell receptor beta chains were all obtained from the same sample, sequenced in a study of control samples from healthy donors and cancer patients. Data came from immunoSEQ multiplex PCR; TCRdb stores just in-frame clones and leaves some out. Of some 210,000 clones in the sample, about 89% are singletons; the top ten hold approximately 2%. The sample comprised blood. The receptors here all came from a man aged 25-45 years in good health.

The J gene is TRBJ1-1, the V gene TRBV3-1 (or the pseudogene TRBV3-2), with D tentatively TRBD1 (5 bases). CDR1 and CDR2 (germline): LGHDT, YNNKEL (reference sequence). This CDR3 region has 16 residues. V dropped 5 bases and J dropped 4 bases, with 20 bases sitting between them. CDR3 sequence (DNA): TGTGCCAGCAGCAGCGGGAGAGGTATCGGGGCCACTGAAGCTTTCTTT. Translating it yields CASSSGRGIGATEAFF.

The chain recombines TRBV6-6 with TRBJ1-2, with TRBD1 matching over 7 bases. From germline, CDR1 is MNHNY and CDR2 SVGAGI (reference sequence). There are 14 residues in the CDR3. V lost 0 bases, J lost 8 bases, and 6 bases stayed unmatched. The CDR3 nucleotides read TGTGCCAGCAGTTACTCGCAAGGGGGCGAGGGCTACACCTTC. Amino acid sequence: CASSYSQGGEGYTF.

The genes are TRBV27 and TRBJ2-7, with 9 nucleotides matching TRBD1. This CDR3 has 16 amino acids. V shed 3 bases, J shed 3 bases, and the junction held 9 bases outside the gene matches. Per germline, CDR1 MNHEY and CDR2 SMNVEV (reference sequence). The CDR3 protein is CASSFTGGDRVYEQYF. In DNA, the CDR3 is TGTGCCAGCAGTTTCACTGGGGGGGACAGGGTCTACGAGCAGTACTTC.

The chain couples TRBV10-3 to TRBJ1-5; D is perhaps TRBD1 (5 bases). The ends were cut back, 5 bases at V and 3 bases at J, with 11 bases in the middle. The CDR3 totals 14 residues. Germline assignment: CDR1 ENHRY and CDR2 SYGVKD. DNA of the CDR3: TGTGCCATCAGTTCCAGGGATGACAATCAGCCCCAGCATTTT. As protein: CAISSRDDNQPQHF.

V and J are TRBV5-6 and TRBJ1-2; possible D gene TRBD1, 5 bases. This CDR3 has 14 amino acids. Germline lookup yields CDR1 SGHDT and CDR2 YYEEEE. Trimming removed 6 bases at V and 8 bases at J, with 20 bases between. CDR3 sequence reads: CASTQAGALWGYTF. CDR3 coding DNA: TGTGCCAGCACCCAAGCCGGGGCTCTGTGGGGCTACACCTTC.

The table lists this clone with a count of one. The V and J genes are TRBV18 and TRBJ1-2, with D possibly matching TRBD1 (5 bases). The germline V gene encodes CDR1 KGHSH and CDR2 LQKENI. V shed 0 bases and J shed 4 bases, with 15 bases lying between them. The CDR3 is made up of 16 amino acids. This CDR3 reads CASSPPGQQGVYGYTF. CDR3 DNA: TGTGCCAGCTCACCACCGGGTCAGCAGGGAGTCTATGGCTACACCTTC.

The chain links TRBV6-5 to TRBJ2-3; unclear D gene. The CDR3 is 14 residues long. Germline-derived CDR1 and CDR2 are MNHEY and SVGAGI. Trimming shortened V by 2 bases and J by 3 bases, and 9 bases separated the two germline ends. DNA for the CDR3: TGTGCCAGCAGTTACGCACTGGGGACAGATACGCAGTATTTT. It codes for CASSYALGTDTQYF.

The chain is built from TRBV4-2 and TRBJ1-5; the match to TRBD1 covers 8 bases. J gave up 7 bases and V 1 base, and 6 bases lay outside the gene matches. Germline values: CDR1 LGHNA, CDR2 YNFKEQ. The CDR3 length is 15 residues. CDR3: CASSQVDRGNQPQHF. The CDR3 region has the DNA TGTGCCAGCAGCCAAGTTGACAGGGGAAACCAGCCCCAGCATTTT.

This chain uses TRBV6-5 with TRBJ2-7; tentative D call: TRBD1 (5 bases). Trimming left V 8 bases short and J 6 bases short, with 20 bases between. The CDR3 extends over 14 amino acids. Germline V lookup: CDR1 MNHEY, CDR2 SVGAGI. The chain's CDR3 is CASFAYQGKSEQYF. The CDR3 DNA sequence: TGTGCCAGCTTTGCGTATCAGGGAAAGAGCGAGCAGTACTTC.

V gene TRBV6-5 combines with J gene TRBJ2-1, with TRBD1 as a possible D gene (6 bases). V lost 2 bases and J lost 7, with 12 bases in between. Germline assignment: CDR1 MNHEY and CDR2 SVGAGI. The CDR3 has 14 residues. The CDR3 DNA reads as TGTGCCAGCAGTTACGGGGGCGTTAAGAATGAGCAGTTCTTC. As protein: CASSYGGVKNEQFF.

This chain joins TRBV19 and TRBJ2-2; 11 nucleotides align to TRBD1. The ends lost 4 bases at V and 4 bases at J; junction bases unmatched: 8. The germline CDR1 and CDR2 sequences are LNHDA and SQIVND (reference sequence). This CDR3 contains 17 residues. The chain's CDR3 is CASSRTGQGAFTGELFF. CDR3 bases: TGTGCCAGTAGTAGAACCGGACAGGGGGCGTTCACCGGGGAGCTGTTTTTT. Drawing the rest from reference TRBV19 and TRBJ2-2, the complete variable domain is DGGITQSPKYLFRKEGQNVTLSCEQNLNHDAMYWYRQDPGQGLRLIYYSQIVNDFQKGDIAEGYSVSREKKESFPLTVTSAQKNPTAFYLCASSRTGQGAFTGELFFGEGSRLTVL.

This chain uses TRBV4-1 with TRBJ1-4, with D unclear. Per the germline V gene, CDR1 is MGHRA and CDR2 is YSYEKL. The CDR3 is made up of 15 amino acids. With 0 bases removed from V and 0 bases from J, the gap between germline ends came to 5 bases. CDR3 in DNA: TGCGCCAGCAGCCAAGAAGACACAACTAATGAAAAACTGTTTTTT. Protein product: CASSQEDTTNEKLFF.

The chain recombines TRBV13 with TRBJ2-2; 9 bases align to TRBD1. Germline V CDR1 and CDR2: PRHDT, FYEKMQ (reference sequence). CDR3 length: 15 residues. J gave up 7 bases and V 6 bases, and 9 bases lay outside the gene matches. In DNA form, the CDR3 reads TGTGCCAGCAGTTGGGTACAGGGGGCTGGCGGGGAGCTGTTTTTT. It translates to CASSWVQGAGGELFF.

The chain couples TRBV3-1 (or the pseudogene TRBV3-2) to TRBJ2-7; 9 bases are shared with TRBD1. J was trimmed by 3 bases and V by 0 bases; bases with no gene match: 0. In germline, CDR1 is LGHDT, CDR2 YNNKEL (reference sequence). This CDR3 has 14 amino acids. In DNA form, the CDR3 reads TGTGCCAGCAGCCAAGAGACAGGGGGCTACGAGCAGTACTTC. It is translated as CASSQETGGYEQYF.

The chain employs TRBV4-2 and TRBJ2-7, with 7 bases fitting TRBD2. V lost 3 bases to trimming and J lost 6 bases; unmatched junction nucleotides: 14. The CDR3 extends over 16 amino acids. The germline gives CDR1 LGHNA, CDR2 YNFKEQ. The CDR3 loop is CASSHISRTSVVEQYF. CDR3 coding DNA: TGTGCCAGCAGCCATATCAGCAGGACTAGTGTCGTCGAGCAGTACTTC.

The CDR3 DNA reads TGTGCCAGCACCCTCGGGTGGGCGGGTGGCTACACCTTC. Translation: CASTLGWAGGYTF. The rearrangement uses TRBV12-3 or TRBV12-4 and TRBJ1-2; D is unresolved. The CDR3 has 13 residues. Trimming removed 7 bases at V and 7 bases at J, with 16 bases between.

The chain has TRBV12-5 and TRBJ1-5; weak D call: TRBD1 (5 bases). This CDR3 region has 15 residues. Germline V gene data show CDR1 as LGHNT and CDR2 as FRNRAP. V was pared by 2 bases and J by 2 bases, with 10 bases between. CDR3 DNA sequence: TGTGCTAGTGGTTTGTCGGGGGGAGGCAATCAGCCCCAGCATTTT. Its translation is CASGLSGGGNQPQHF. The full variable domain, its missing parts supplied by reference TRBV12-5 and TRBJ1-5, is DARVTQTPRHKVTEMGQEVTMRCQPILGHNTVFWYRQTMMQGLELLAYFRNRAPLDDSGMPKDRFSAEMPDATLATLKIQPSEPRDSAVYFCASGLSGGGNQPQHFGDGTRLSIL.

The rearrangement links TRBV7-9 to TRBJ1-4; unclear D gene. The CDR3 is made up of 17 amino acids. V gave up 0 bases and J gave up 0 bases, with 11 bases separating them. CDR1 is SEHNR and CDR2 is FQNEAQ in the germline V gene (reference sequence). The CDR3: CASSLAADGSTNEKLFF. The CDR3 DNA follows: TGTGCCAGCAGCTTAGCCGCGGACGGATCAACTAATGAAAAACTGTTTTTT.

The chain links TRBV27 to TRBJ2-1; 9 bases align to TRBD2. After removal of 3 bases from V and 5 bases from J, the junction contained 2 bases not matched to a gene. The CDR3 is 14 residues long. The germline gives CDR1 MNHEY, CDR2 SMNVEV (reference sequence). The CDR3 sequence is CASSFGGGDNEQFF. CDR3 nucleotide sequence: TGTGCCAGCAGTTTTGGCGGGGGGGACAATGAGCAGTTCTTC.

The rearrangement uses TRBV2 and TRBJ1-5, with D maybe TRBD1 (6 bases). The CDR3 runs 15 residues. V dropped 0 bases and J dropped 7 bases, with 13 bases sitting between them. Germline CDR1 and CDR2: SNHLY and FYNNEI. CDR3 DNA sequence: TGTGCCAGCAGTGAAGCGAGGGGGGCAGGGCAGCCCCAGCATTTT. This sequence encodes CASSEARGAGQPQHF. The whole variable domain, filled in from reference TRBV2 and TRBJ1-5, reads EPEVTQTPSHQVTQMGQEVILRCVPISNHLYFYWYRQILGQKVEFLVSFYNNEISEKSEIFDDQFSVERPDGSNFTLKIRSTKLEDSAMYFCASSEARGAGQPQHFGDGTRLSIL.